Given below is one TCR beta chain in context. Its target is unknown. Exposure to brentuximab vedotin varied, and each patient had relapsed following autologous stem cell transplantation. Complete response, partial response or progressive disease made up the best responses. This entry is derived from a study of PD-1 blockade in classical Hodgkin lymphoma. Study results and caveats: Complete responders possessed baseline diversity comparable to newly diagnosed patients. TCR diversity at baseline was reported to be reduced in newly diagnosed patients relative to healthy donors. TCR diversity rose significantly by C4D1 in CD4+ but not CD8+ cells.

TCRdb's copy holds only in-frame clones and misses some; the assay was immunoSEQ multiplex PCR. The sample records about 94,000 clones, roughly 89% being singletons. Per germline, CDR1 LNHDA and CDR2 SQIVND (reference sequence). The CDR3 totals 11 residues. Trimming cost V 7 bases and J 9 bases, with 12 bases left between them. Sequenced here: peripheral blood mononuclear cells (PBMCs), sampled before the second cycle of nivolumab. V usage is TRBV19 and J usage is TRBJ1-1; D is unresolved. This clonotype originated in a human donor with classical Hodgkin lymphoma. CDR3: CASTRHGKAFF. The CDR3, as DNA: TGTGCCAGTACCCGACATGGGAAAGCTTTCTTT.